This T cell receptor (beta chain) was observed in a study of T cell changes during pregnancy in multiple sclerosis. Libraries were prepared by immunoSEQ multiplex PCR; TCRdb keeps only in-frame clonotypes and omits some of them. This sample has around 48,000 clones, with around 94% found just once. V lost 0 bases to trimming and J lost 5 bases; unmatched junction nucleotides: 12. The CDR3 covers 17 residues. CDR1 is SGHVS and CDR2 is FQNEAQ in the germline V gene. The TCR sequence derives from a female donor in good health, enrolled as a control in a pregnancy study. The chain is built from TRBV7-8 and TRBJ1-2; TRBD1 aligns across 7 bases. Sequencing used CD4+ T cells from peripheral blood mononuclear cells, obtained in the second trimester of pregnancy. CDR3 region: CASSLARVSGGRYGYTF. CDR3 DNA sequence: TGTGCCAGCAGCTTAGCGCGGGTGTCAGGGGGGCGGTATGGCTACACCTTC.